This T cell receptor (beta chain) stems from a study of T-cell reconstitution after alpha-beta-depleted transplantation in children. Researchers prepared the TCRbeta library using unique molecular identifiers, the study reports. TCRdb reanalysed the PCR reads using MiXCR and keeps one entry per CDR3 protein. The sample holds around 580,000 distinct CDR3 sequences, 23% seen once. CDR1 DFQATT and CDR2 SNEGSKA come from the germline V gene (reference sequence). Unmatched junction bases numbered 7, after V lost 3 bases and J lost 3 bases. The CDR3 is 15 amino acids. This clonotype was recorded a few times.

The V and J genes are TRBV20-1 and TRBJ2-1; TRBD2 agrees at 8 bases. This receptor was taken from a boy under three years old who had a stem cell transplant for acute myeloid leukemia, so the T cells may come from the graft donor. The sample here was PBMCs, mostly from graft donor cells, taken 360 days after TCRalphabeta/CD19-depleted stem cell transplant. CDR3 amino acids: CSASIPGGYYNEQFF. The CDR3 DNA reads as TGCAGTGCTAGTATCCCGGGGGGGTACTACAATGAGCAGTTCTTC.